One T cell receptor beta chain is described in this entry. Its antigen is undetermined. The data were obtained in a study of post-analysis software for immune sequencing data. Study outcomes and limitations: Significantly lower normalized Chao1 diversity was seen in multiple sclerosis patients than in controls. Samples sharing a preparation batch grouped tightly together when assessed by F measure. Five or six TRBV segments, TRBV5-6, TRBV5-1 and TRBV20-1 among them, were found more frequent in patients than controls.

CDR1 and CDR2 from the germline V gene are SGHVS and FQNEAQ. V was clipped by 2 bases and J by 5 bases; unmatched bases: 12. The CDR3 runs 18 residues. Presence of unique molecular identifiers characterized the TCR beta cDNA libraries. Input amounts of roughly 0.85 to 10 million T cells were used. These gave around 500,000 cDNA molecules, so each molecule approximated one T cell. TCRdb reanalysed the PCR reads using MiXCR and keeps one entry per CDR3 protein. The data show about 770,000 distinct CDR3 sequences, approximately 44% seen once. The sequenced sample was blood. The receptor comes from a girl between 10 and 17 years old with multiple sclerosis. The chain links TRBV7-8 to TRBJ1-5; 10 nucleotides line up with TRBD1. The CDR3 here is CASSLLGDRGEEYQPQHF. The CDR3 nucleotides read TGTGCCAGCAGCTTACTGGGGGACAGGGGTGAAGAGTATCAGCCCCAGCATTTT.